One T cell receptor (beta chain) is described in this entry. Germline values: CDR1 LNHDA, CDR2 SQIVND (reference sequence). There are 13 residues in the CDR3. Between the trimmed V and J ends, which lost 2 bases and 6 bases, there was a span of 11 bases. These data are taken from a study of control samples from healthy donors and cancer patients. Here immunoSEQ multiplex PCR was the method, and the copy in TCRdb shows in-frame clones only, minus some. The repertoire includes approximately 140,000 clones, 94% of them detected once, and about an eighth sits in the top ten. This receptor was obtained from a man aged 35 to 55 in good health. The chain joins TRBV19 to TRBJ2-7; the D gene is possibly TRBD1 (6 bases). Sample: blood. The CDR3 DNA reads TGTGCCAGTAGTATATCTCAGGGGTCCGAGCAGTACTTC. Translating it yields CASSISQGSEQYF.